This T cell receptor (beta chain) comes out of a study of STAT3 mutations in large granular lymphocyte leukemia (dated by TCRdb to about 2019). For context, the study as a whole: About half of the T-LGLL patients who underwent longitudinal sequencing carried canonical activating STAT3 mutations. Over half of the T-LGLL patients were given one or more immunosuppressive therapy regimens, and approximately 44% of those treated had a hematologic response. To reconstruct clonal hierarchy and dynamics, serial deep sequencing of TCRbeta CDR3 and STAT3 was performed in patients with T-cell large granular lymphocyte leukemia. More than 15 representative T-LGLL cases were selected from an initial cohort of approximately 210 LGL patients for longitudinal TCRbeta and STAT3 sequencing. Two patients with natural killer LGL leukemia were also sequenced longitudinally as controls within the study. For each patient, sequencing was performed at an average of approximately 4 time points, with a range of 2 to 8 samplings.

Ends trimmed: V by 5 bases, J by 6 bases; bases unmatched to a gene: 12. The CDR3 covers 16 residues, taking in both the cysteine and the phenylalanine. Only the CDR3 DNA is retained, 48 bases long and in frame from the first base. The germline V gene (reference sequence) specifies SEHNR as CDR1 and FQNEAQ as CDR2. An Illumina MiSeq was used to sequence the TCRbeta libraries, yielding an average of about 40,773 productive templates per sample. The immunoSEQ assay, which uses multiplex PCR amplification, was used to generate TCRbeta CDR3 libraries. Turning to the authors' computational methods: Repertoire diversity was calculated as previously defined, and values close to 0 indicated extremely monoclonal samples. TCRdb took over this immuneACCESS table, retaining in-frame rearrangements with V and J assigned. Such tables are incomplete; in checked studies, under half of the missing clones stem from an unresolved V gene, and the remainder is unexplained. The V and J calls and clone size were taken over from that table, and D and trimming were inferred from the DNA. The sample yields 35,000 or so clones; 70% to 90% were counted once. The top ten hold roughly 0.4% of the sample.

As for this clone: Its recognized antigen is unknown. Base qualities are missing; no much larger clone stands one base away.

The same DNA, extracted from blood mononuclear cells, served for both TCR sequencing and STAT3 sequencing. On the study overall, not on this receptor specifically: Because codominant clonotypes persisted in some patients, a small but highly pathogenic clone may have been missed. TCR clonotype switching after therapy was observed in about 30% of the 18 patients, and all newly emerging clones were found to be STAT3 wild type. All T-LGLL patients had at least one immunodominant TCRbeta clonotype, and roughly half had multiple immunodominant subclonotypes. Dominant TCR clone burden was found to exceed STAT3 mutant burden in several patients, suggesting that STAT3 mutation arose secondarily within a pre-expanded clone. Linking therapy response to changes in TCR clonal burden was complicated by variable intervals between samplings and by differing treatment regimens. Because no samples were available when a clone first appeared, clonal expansion had to be inferred from samplings taken at other points.

Sequencing input: PBMCs. The chain is assembled from TRBV7-9 and TRBJ1-5, and 8 junctional nucleotides match TRBD1. The origin of this receptor is a human donor with T large granular lymphocyte leukemia. Some clones in this sample may be carry-over from other donors' samples. DNA sequence: TGTGCCAGCAGCGCCGAGACAGGGGTTCTGGGTCAGCCCCAGCATTTT. This translates into CASSAETGVLGQPQHF.